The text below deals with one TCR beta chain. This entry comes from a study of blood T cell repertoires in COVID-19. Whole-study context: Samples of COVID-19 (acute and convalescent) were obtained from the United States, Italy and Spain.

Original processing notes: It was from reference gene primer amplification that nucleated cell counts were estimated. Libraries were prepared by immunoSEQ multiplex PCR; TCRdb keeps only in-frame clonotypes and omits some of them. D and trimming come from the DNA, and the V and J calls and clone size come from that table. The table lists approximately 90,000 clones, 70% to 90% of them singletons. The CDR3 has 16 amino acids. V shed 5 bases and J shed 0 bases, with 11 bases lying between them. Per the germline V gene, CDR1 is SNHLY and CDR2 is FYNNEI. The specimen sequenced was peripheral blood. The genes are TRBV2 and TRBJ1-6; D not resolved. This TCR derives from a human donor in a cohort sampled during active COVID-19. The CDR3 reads CASSSGGSSYNSPLHF. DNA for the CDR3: TGTGCCAGCAGTTCGGGCGGGAGCTCCTATAATTCACCCCTCCACTTT.